This TCR beta chain was identified during a study of shared clonotypes between healthy human individuals. Profiled with immunoSEQ multiplex PCR; TCRdb holds only in-frame clones, not every one. The sample has 2 million to 3 million clones, 93% seen once. Germline CDR1 reads SEHNR; CDR2 reads FQNEAQ (reference sequence). CDR3 length equals 13 residues. V shed 5 bases and J shed 4 bases, with 9 bases lying between them. Study-wide results and limits: Despite large depth, rarefaction showed incomplete sorted-subset sequencing. Relative to clonotypes present in all four donors, those not shared had lower generation probabilities. Several donors shared about 5% of their naive CD4 clonotypes.

Investigators divided CD4+ cells into CD45RA+ naive and CD45RA-negative memory subsets. This clone was counted once. Its antigen is as yet unknown. The chain combines TRBV7-9 with TRBJ2-1, with no clear D. This clonotype originated in a man between 18 and 29 years old in good health. Some clones in this sample may be carry-over from other donors' samples. The sequenced sample was naive CD4+ T cells from PBMCs. The subset: CD45RA+ positively selected. The CDR3 DNA sequence: TGTGCCAGCAGCACCAAACCATACAATGAGCAGTTCTTC. This gives the protein CASSTKPYNEQFF.